Presented here are 25 T cell receptor beta chains from one specimen sequenced in a study of monozygotic twins with inflammatory bowel disease. Following a re-call of the 5' RACE reads, TCRdb has one entry per CDR3 protein and lacks DNA. The record lists a few hundred thousand distinct CDR3 sequences, of which the ten most abundant hold more than 4.5%. The sequencing sample was made of blood. The receptor source for this set is a human donor with ulcerative colitis or Crohn's disease, or a healthy co-twin of an affected twin (not recorded which).

V and J are TRBV7-3 and TRBJ2-7; the D call of TRBD1 rests on TCRdb alone, since no DNA is present to check it. The CDR3 runs 15 residues. Germline V gene data show CDR1 as SGHTA and CDR2 as FQGTGA. CDR3 residues: CASSLMTGGSSEQYF.

The chain is built from TRBV24-1 and TRBJ2-4; there is no DNA to check the TCRdb D call of TRBD2. Germline lookup yields CDR1 KGHDR and CDR2 SFDVKD. The CDR3 has 15 amino acids. CDR3 sequence reads: CATSDGELSKNIQYF.

CDR3 region: CSIPPAGPYNEQFF. The chain joins TRBV29-1 to TRBJ2-1; without DNA, the TCRdb call of TRBD1 cannot be checked. This CDR3 spans 14 amino acids. Germline CDR1 reads SQVTM; CDR2 reads ANQGSEA.

The chain is built from TRBV28 and TRBJ2-5; with no DNA, the TCRdb D assignment of TRBD2 cannot be verified. Per germline, CDR1 MDHEN and CDR2 SYDVKM. This CDR3 has 15 amino acids. CDR3 region: CASSFVGPRRETQYF.

CDR3 sequence reads: CASSPAANYGYTF. The rearrangement links TRBV7-9 to TRBJ1-2. The CDR3 totals 13 residues. The germline CDR1 and CDR2 sequences are SEHNR and FQNEAQ (reference sequence).

This rearrangement joins TRBV28 to TRBJ2-5. Germline V gene sequence: CDR1 MDHEN, CDR2 SYDVKM. This CDR3 has 12 residues. The CDR3 reads CASSFTSETQYF.

J is TRBJ2-3 and V is TRBV10-2; the D call from TCRdb, TRBD2, cannot be confirmed without DNA. The CDR3 runs 13 residues. Germline lookup yields CDR1 WSHSY and CDR2 SAAADI. The CDR3 here is CASRGGGPDTQYF.

The gene calls are TRBV7-9 and TRBJ2-1; TCRdb outputs TRBD2, but without DNA this stays unchecked. This CDR3 is built from 16 residues. CDR1 SEHNR and CDR2 FQNEAQ come from the germline V gene (reference sequence). CDR3 sequence: CASSFGTTFGRNEQFF.

The rearrangement uses TRBV7-2 and TRBJ1-1. CDR3 length equals 15 residues. From germline, CDR1 is SGHTA and CDR2 FQGNSA. The CDR3 region is CASSSDGTTGTEAFF.

The chain has TRBV27 and TRBJ2-7; TCRdb lists TRBD2, though no DNA is available to test this call. The germline V gene has CDR1 MNHEY and CDR2 SMNVEV (reference sequence). This CDR3 has 15 residues. The CDR3 sequence is CASSTGLSSSYEQYF.

J is TRBJ1-6 and V is TRBV6-5. CDR1 and CDR2 (germline): MNHEY, SVGAGI. This CDR3 is 16 amino acids long. CDR3 sequence reads: CASSLRPTQRNSPLHF.

This chain links TRBV7-2 with TRBJ2-1; the TRBD1 assignment by TCRdb is unverifiable without DNA. Looked up from germline, CDR1 is SGHTA and CDR2 is FQGNSA. This CDR3 spans 11 amino acids. CDR3 region: CASSPGTEQFF. Supplemented by reference TRBV7-2 and TRBJ2-1, the full variable domain reads GAGVSQSPSNKVTEKGKDVELRCDPISGHTALYWYRQSLGQGLEFLIYFQGNSAPDKSGLPSDRFSAERTGGSVSTLTIQRTQQEDSAVYLCASSPGTEQFFGPGTRLTVL.

This sequence joins TRBV12-3 or TRBV12-4 and TRBJ2-1; lacking DNA, the TRBD1 call made by TCRdb goes unchecked. The CDR3 covers 17 residues. The CDR3 sequence: CASSLWPSAPTGNEQFF.

The V and J genes are TRBV5-6 and TRBJ1-2; the D gene TCRdb calls, TRBD1, cannot be checked with no DNA. The germline V gene has CDR1 SGHDT and CDR2 YYEEEE. The length of the CDR3 is 15 residues. The CDR3 spells CASSPKPGANYGYTF.

The chain joins TRBV12-3 or TRBV12-4 to TRBJ2-5; as DNA is missing, the TRBD2 call by TCRdb cannot be tested. The CDR3 runs to 17 residues. The chain's CDR3 is CASSRLAGGDFQETQYF.

This CDR3 reads CASSYPGTLTEAFF. The J gene is TRBJ1-1, the V gene TRBV7-9; the D call from TCRdb, TRBD1, cannot be confirmed without DNA. This CDR3 comprises 14 residues. Per the germline V gene, CDR1 is SEHNR and CDR2 is FQNEAQ (reference sequence).

The J gene is TRBJ2-7, the V gene TRBV7-9; TCRdb's D call of TRBD2 is untestable without DNA. The germline V gene encodes CDR1 SEHNR and CDR2 FQNEAQ (reference sequence). CDR3 length: 16 residues. CDR3: CASSLARGRTYEGQYF. Combining the CDR3 with reference TRBV7-9 and TRBJ2-7 gives the whole variable domain DTGVSQNPRHKITKRGQNVTFRCDPISEHNRLYWYRQTLGQGPEFLTYFQNEAQLEKSRLLSDRFSAERPKGSFSTLEIQRTEQGDSAMYLCASSLARGRTYEGQYFGPGTRLTVT.

The rearrangement uses TRBV18 and TRBJ1-1. This CDR3 comprises 14 residues. Germline-derived CDR1 and CDR2 are KGHSH and LQKENI. CDR3 protein: CASSPLGWDTEAFF.

V is TRBV7-3 and J is TRBJ2-1; TCRdb's D gene call, TRBD2, goes unchecked for lack of DNA. CDR3 length equals 15 residues. Germline-derived CDR1 and CDR2 are SGHTA and FQGTGA. The CDR3 region is CASSFRSGGANEQFF.

The V gene is TRBV20-1, the J gene TRBJ2-1; TCRdb gives TRBD2 as the D gene, but with no DNA this cannot be confirmed. Germline values: CDR1 DFQATT, CDR2 SNEGSKA (reference sequence). CDR3 length: 14 amino acids. The CDR3 loop reads CSASRAPYYNEQFF.

The gene calls are TRBV4-3 and TRBJ2-7; the TRBD1 assignment by TCRdb is unverifiable without DNA. Germline CDR1 is LGHNA and CDR2 is YSLEER. The CDR3 has 15 residues. The CDR3 reads CASSLRDRGLYEQYF.

The chain couples TRBV18 to TRBJ1-2. Per the germline V gene, CDR1 is KGHSH and CDR2 is LQKENI. The CDR3 spans 15 residues. The CDR3 here is CASSQTGTPNYGYTF.

CDR3 amino acids: CASSLIFKDGTPDTQYF. The chain uses TRBV4-3 and TRBJ2-3. Germline CDR1 reads LGHNA; CDR2 reads YSLEER. The CDR3 length is 17 residues.

The CDR3 sequence is CAISRGQEGHEQYF. The chain links TRBV10-3 to TRBJ2-7; TCRdb calls TRBD1, which cannot be checked without DNA. This CDR3 is built from 14 residues. Looked up from germline, CDR1 is ENHRY and CDR2 is SYGVKD.

The rearrangement uses TRBV6-6 and TRBJ1-4; checking the TCRdb D call of TRBD1 is not possible without DNA. The CDR3 contains 13 residues. Germline V gene lookup returns CDR1 MNHNY and CDR2 SVGAGI (reference sequence). The CDR3 sequence: CATLGGTGEKLFF.